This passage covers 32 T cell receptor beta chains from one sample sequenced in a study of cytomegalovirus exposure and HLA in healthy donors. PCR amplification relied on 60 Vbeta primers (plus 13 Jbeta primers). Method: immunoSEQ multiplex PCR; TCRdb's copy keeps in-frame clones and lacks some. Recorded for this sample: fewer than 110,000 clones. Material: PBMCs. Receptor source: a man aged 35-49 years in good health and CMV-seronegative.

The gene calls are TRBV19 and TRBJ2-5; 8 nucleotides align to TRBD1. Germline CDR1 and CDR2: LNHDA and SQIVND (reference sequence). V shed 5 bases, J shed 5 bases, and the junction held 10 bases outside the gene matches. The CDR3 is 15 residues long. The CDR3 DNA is TGTGCCAGTAGTCCCCAAAGGACAGGGCGTGAGACCCAGTACTTC. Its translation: CASSPQRTGRETQYF.

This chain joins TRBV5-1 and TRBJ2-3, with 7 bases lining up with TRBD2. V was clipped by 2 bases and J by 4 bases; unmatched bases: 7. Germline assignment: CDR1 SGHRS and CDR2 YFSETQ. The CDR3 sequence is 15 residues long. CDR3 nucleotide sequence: TGCGCCAGCAGCTTCGGTCGGGGGGAATCAGATACGCAGTATTTT. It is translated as CASSFGRGESDTQYF.

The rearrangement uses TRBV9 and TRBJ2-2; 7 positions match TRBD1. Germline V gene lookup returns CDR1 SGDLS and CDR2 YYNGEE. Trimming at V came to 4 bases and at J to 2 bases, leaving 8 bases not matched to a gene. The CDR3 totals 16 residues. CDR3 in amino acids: CASSQTTGANTGELFF. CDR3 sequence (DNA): TGTGCCAGCAGCCAAACAACAGGGGCCAACACCGGGGAGCTGTTTTTT.

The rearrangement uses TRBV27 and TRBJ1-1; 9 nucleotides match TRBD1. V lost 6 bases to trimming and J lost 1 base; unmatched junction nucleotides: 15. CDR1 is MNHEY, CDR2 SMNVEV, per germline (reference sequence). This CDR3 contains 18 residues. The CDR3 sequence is CASSRNLWAGQGNTEAFF. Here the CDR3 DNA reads TGTGCCAGCAGCCGCAACTTGTGGGCGGGACAGGGGAACACTGAAGCTTTCTTT.

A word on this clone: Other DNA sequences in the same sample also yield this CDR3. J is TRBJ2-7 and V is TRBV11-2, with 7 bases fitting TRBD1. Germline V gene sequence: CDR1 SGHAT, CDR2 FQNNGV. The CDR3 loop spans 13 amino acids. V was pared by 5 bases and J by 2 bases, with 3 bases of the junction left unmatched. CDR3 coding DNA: TGTGCCAGCAGCCGACAGGGTACCTACGAGCAGTACTTC. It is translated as CASSRQGTYEQYF.

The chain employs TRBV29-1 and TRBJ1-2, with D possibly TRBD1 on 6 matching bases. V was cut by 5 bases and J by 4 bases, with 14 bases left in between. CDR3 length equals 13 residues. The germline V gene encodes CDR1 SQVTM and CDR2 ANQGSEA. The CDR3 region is CSVPKTGSYGYTF. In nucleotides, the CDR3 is TGCAGCGTTCCCAAAACAGGGAGCTATGGCTACACCTTC.

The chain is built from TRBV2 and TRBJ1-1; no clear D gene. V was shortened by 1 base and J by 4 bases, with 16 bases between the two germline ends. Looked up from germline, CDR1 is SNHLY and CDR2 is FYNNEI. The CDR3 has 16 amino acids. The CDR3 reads CASSEGYEGSGTEAFF. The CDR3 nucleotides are TGTGCCAGCAGTGAAGGGTACGAGGGCTCGGGCACTGAAGCTTTCTTT.

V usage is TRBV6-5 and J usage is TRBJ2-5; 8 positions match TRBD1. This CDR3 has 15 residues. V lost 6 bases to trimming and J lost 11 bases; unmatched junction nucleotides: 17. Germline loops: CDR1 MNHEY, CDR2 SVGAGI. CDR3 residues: CASSSSGQGAREQYF. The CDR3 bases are TGTGCCAGCAGCTCTTCGGGGCAGGGGGCGAGGGAGCAGTACTTC.

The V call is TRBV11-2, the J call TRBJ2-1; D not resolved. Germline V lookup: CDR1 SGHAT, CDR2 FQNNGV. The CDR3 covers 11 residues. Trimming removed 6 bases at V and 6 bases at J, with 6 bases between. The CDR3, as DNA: TGTGCCAGCAGTCCGGGCAATGAGCAGTTCTTC. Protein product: CASSPGNEQFF.

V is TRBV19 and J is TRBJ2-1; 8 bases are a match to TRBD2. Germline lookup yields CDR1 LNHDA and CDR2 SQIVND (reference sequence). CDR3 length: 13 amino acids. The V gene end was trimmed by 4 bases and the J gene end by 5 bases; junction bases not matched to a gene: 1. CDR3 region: CASSKLADNEQFF. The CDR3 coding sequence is TGTGCCAGTAGTAAACTAGCGGACAATGAGCAGTTCTTC.

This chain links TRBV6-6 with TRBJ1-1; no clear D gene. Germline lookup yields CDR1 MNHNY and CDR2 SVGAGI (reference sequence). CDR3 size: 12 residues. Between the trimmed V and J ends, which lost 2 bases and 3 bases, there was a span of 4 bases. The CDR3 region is CASSYEYTEAFF. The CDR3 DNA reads TGTGCCAGCAGTTACGAGTACACTGAAGCTTTCTTT.

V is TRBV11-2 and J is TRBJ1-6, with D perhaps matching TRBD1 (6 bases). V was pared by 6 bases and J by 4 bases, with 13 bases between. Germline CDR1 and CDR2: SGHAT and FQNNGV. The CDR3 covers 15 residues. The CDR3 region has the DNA TGTGCCAGCAGACTAATGCAGGGGTATAATTCACCCCTCCACTTT. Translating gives CASRLMQGYNSPLHF. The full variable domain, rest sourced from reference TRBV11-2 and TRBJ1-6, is EAGVAQSPRYKIIEKRQSVAFWCNPISGHATLYWYQQILGQGPKLLIQFQNNGVVDDSQLPKDRFSAERLKGVDSTLKIQPAKLEDSAVYLCASRLMQGYNSPLHFGNGTRLTVT.

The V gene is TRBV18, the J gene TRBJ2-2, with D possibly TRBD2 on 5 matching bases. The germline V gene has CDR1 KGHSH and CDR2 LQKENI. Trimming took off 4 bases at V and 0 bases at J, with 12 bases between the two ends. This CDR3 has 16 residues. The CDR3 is CASSRVDGANTGELFF. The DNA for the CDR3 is TGTGCCAGCTCACGGGTAGACGGGGCGAACACCGGGGAGCTGTTTTTT.

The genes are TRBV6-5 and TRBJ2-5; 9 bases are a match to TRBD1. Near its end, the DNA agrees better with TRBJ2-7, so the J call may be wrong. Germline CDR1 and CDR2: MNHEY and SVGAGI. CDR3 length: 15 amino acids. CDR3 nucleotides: TGTGCCAGCAGGCGAGGACAGGGGCTTCCCCACGAGCAGTACTTC. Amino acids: CASRRGQGLPHEQYF.

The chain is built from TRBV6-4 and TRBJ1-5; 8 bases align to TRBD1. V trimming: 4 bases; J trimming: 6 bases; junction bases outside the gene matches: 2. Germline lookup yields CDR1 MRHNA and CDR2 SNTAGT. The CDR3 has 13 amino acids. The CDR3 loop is CASSVDRGQPQHF. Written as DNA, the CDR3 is TGTGCCAGCAGTGTAGACAGGGGTCAGCCCCAGCATTTT.

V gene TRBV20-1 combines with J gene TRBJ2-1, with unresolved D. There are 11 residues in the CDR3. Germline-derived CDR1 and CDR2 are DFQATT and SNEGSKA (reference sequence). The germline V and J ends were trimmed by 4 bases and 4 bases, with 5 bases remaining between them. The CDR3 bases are TGCAGTGCTACCTCGTACAATGAGCAGTTCTTC. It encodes CSATSYNEQFF.

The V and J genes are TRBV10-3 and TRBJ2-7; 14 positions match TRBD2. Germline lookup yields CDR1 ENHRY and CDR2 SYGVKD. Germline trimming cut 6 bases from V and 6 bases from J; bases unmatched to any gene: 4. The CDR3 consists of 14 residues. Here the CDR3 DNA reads TGTGCCATCAGCCCGGGACTAGCGGGAGTCGAGCAGTACTTC. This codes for CAISPGLAGVEQYF.

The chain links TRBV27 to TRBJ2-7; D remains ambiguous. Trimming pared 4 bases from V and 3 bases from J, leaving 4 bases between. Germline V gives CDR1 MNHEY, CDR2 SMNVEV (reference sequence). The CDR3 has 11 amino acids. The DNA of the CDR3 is TGTGCCAGCAGTTCAGGCTACGAGCAGTACTTC. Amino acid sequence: CASSSGYEQYF.

The CDR3 protein is CASSEGTGNTIYF. The CDR3 DNA follows: TGTGCCAGCAGCGAGGGGACTGGAAACACCATATATTTT. The chain combines TRBV9 with TRBJ1-3; tentatively, D is TRBD1 (5 bases). V lost 3 bases, J lost 2 bases, and 6 bases lay in between. Germline CDR1 SGDLS, CDR2 YYNGEE. There are 13 residues in the CDR3.

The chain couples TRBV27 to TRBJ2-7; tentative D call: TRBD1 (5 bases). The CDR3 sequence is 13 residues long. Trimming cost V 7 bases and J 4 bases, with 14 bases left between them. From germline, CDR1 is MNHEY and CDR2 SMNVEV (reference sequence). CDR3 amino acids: CASKPRQGYEQYF. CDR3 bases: TGTGCCAGCAAGCCCAGGCAGGGTTACGAGCAGTACTTC.

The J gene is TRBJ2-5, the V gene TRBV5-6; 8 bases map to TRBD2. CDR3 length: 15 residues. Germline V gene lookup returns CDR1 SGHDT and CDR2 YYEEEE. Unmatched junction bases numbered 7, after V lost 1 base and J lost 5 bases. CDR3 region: CASSLMRGATETQYF. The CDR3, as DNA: TGTGCCAGCAGCTTGATGCGGGGGGCCACGGAGACCCAGTACTTC.

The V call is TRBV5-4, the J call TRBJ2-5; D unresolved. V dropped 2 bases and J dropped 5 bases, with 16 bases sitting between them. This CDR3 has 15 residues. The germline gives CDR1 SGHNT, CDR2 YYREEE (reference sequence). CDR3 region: CASSFVSRMEETQYF. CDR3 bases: TGTGCCAGCAGCTTTGTCTCGAGAATGGAGGAGACCCAGTACTTC.

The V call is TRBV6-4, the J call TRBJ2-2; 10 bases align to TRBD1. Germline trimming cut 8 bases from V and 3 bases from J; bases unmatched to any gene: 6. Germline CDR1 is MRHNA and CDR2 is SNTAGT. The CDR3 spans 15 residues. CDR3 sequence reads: CASRKGTGDTGELFF. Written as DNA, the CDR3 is TGTGCCAGCCGTAAGGGGACAGGGGACACCGGGGAGCTGTTTTTT.

In DNA, the CDR3 is TGTGCCAGCAGCAACGGGCTAGCGGGATTGAATGAGCAGTTCTTC. Amino acids: CASSNGLAGLNEQFF. J is TRBJ2-1 and V is TRBV28; 9 bases fit TRBD2. Germline V gene lookup returns CDR1 MDHEN and CDR2 SYDVKM. The CDR3 sequence is 15 residues long. V lost 6 bases to trimming and J lost 7 bases; unmatched junction nucleotides: 10.

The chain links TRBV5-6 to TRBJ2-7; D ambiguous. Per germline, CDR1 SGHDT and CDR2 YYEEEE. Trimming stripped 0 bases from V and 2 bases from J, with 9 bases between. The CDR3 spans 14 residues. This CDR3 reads CASSLAGGTYEQYF. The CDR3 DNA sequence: TGTGCCAGCAGCTTGGCTGGCGGAACCTACGAGCAGTACTTC.

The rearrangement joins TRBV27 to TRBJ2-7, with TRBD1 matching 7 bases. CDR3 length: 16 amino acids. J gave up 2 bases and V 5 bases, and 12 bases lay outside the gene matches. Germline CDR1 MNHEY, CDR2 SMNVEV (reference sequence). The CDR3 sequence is CASSPLEGQTAYEQYF. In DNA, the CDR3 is TGTGCCAGCAGTCCCCTCGAGGGACAGACAGCCTACGAGCAGTACTTC.

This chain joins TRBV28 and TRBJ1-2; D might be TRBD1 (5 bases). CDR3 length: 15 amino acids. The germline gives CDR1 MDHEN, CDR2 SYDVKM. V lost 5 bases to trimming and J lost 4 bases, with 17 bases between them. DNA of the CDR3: TGTGCCAGCAGTGCGCCGGGGGTAGTGGGCTATGGCTACACCTTC. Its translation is CASSAPGVVGYGYTF.

The CDR3: CASSPTETGGVETQYF. DNA for the CDR3: TGTGCCAGCAGCCCCACGGAGACAGGGGGAGTAGAGACCCAGTACTTC. The V call is TRBV7-8, the J call TRBJ2-5, with 9 positions matching TRBD1. The CDR3 loop spans 16 amino acids. The V gene end was trimmed by 5 bases and the J gene end by 4 bases; junction bases not matched to a gene: 11. In germline, CDR1 is SGHVS, CDR2 FQNEAQ.

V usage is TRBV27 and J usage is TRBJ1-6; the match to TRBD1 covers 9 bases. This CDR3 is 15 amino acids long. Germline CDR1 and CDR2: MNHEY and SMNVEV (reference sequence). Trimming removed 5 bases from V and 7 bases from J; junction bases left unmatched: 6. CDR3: CASSPGQGLNSPLHF. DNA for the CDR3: TGTGCCAGCAGTCCCGGACAGGGGTTGAATTCACCCCTCCACTTT.

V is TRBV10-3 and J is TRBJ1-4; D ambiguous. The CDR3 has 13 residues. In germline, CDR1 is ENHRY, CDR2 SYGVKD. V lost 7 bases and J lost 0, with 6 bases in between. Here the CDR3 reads CAIKAATNEKLFF. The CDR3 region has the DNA TGTGCCATCAAGGCGGCAACTAATGAAAAACTGTTTTTT.

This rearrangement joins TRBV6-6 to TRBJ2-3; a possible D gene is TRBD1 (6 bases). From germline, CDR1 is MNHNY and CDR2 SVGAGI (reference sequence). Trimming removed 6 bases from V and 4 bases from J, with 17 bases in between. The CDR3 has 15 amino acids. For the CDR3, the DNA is TGTGCCAGCAGCGCGCTCGACAGGTTCGCAGATACGCAGTATTTT. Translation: CASSALDRFADTQYF.

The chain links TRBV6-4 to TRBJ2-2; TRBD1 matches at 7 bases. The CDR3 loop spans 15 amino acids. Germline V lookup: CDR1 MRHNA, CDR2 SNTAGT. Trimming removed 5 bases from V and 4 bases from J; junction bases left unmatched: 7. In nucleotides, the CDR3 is TGTGCCAGCAGTAGAACAGGGGAAGGCACCGGGGAGCTGTTTTTT. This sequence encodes CASSRTGEGTGELFF.